This T cell receptor beta chain derives from a study of cytomegalovirus exposure and HLA in healthy donors. Background on the study: Earlier sequencing of about 179 million T cells yielded 100 million to 120 million unique TCR beta sequences. Unique TCRs from HLA-typed donors, some 85 million of them, were held in an early data release.

Findings and caveats of the study: What TCR beta sequences reportedly achieved was accurate prediction of HLA-A and HLA-B alleles in most subjects.

The PCR used 60 Vbeta and 13 Jbeta primers. Profiling relied on immunoSEQ multiplex PCR, and the TCRdb table lists in-frame clones only, not all of them. In the table there are approximately 220,000 clones, about four fifths of which are singletons. This CDR3 spans 15 amino acids. V shed 9 bases and J shed 6 bases, with 25 bases lying between them. Germline V lookup: CDR1 SGHRS, CDR2 YFSETQ. A note on this clone: What it recognizes is unknown.

The chain links TRBV5-1 to TRBJ2-7, with D possibly matching TRBD1 (6 bases). This receptor was identified in a middle-aged man in good health and CMV-seropositive. Sample: PBMCs. CDR3 bases: TGCGCCACCAGGTACAGGGTGATCGTCCGAACCGAGCAGTACTTC. Its translation is CATRYRVIVRTEQYF.